This TCR beta chain was captured in a study of T cell responses to AZD1222 COVID-19 vaccine. The CDR3 is 16 amino acids. The V gene's germline CDR1 is MDHEN and CDR2 SYDVKM. Only one count was recorded for this clone. Its target is unknown. This table comes from immunoSEQ multiplex PCR, and its TCRdb copy is limited to in-frame clones, with some not included. The sample contains 150,000 to 200,000 clones, about 86% of which appear only once. Study-level findings and limits: Two AZD1222 doses significantly raised spike-specific TCR breadth and depth over controls. CD4 TCRs associated with vaccination spanned spike, dominating at 160-218 and 743-854.

The source is an adult who received the AZD1222 COVID-19 vaccine. Source: peripheral blood, taken 28 days after the second AZD1222 dose. The V call is TRBV28, the J call TRBJ1-2, with 8 positions matching TRBD1. CDR3 coding DNA: TGTGCTACTCCGAGCGGGACAGGAATCACTAACTATGGCTACACCTTC. Translation gives CATPSGTGITNYGYTF.